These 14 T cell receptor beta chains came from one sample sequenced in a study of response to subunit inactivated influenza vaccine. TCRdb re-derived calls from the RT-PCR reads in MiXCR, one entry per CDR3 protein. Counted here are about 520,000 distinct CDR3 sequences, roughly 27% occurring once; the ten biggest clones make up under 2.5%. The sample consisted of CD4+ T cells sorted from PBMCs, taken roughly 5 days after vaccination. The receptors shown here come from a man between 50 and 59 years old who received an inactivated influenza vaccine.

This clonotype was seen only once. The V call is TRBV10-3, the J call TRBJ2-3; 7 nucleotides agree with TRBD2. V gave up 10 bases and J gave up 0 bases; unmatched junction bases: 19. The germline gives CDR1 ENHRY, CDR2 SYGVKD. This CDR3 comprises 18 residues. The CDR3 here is CATWGTKGAGTSTDTQYF. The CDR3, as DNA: TGTGCCACCTGGGGCACCAAGGGAGCGGGGACTAGCACAGATACGCAGTATTTT.

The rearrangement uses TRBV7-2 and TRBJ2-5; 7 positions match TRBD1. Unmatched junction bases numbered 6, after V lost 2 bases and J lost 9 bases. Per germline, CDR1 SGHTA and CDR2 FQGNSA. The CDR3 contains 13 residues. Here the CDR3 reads CASSLQGVSAQYF. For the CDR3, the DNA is TGTGCCAGCAGCTTACAGGGGGTGTCGGCCCAGTACTTC.

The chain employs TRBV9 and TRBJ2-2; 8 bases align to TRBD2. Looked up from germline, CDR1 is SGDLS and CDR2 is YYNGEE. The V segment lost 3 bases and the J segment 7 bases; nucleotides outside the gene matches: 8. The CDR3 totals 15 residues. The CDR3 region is CASSASIGRGGELFF. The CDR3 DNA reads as TGTGCCAGCAGCGCCTCAATCGGGAGGGGCGGGGAGCTGTTTTTT.

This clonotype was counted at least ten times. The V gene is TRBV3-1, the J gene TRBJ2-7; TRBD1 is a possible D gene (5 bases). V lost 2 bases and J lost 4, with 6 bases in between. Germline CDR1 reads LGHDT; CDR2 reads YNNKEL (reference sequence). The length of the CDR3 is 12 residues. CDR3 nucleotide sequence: TGTGCCAGCAGCCAAAGGGGTTACGAGCAGTACTTC. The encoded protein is CASSQRGYEQYF.

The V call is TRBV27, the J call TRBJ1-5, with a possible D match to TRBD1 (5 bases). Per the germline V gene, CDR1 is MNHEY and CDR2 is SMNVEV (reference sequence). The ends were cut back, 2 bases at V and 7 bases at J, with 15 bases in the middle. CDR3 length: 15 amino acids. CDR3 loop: CASSLGQGIRQPQHF. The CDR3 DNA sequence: TGTGCCAGCAGTTTAGGGCAGGGAATAAGGCAGCCCCAGCATTTT.

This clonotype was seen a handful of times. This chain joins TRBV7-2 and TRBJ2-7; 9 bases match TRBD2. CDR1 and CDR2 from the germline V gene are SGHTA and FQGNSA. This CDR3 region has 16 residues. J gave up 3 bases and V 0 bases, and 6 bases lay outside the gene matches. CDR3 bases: TGTGCCAGCAGCTTAGCGGCGGGTAGCGGGAGCTACGAGCAGTACTTC. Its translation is CASSLAAGSGSYEQYF.

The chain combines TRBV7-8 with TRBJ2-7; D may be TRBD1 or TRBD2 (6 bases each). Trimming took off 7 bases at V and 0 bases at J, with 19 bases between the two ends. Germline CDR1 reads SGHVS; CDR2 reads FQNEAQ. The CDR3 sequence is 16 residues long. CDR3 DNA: TGTGCCAGCACCCGAACGAGAACGGGGGCCTCCTACGAGCAGTACTTC. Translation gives CASTRTRTGASYEQYF.

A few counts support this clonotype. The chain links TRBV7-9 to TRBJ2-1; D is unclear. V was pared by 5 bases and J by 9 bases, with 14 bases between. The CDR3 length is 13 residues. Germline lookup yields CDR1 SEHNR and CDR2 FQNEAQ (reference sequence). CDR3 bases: TGTGCCAGCAGCCCCACCCAAGGGCGTGAGCAGTTCTTC. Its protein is CASSPTQGREQFF.

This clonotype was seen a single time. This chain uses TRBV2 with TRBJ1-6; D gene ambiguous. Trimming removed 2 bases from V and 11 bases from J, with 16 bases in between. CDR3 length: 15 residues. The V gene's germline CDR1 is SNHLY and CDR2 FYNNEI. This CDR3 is CASSESTGPWAPLHF. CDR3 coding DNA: TGTGCCAGCAGTGAAAGCACCGGGCCCTGGGCACCCCTCCACTTT.

DNA for the CDR3: TGTGCCAGCAGCCCCGCCTGGGCAGGCCTTGAGACCCAGTACTTC. Translating gives CASSPAWAGLETQYF. The J gene is TRBJ2-5, the V gene TRBV7-3; no definite D call. The length of the CDR3 is 15 residues. Germline CDR1 is SGHTA and CDR2 is FQGTGA. V lost 5 bases to trimming and J lost 5 bases, with 18 bases between them.

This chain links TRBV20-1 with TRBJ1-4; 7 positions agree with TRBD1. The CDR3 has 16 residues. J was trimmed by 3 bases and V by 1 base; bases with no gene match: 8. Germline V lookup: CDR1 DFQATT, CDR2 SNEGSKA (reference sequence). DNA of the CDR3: TGCAGTGCTAGAGCGGCAGGGGGAGTAGCTAATGAAAAACTGTTTTTT. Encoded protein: CSARAAGGVANEKLFF.

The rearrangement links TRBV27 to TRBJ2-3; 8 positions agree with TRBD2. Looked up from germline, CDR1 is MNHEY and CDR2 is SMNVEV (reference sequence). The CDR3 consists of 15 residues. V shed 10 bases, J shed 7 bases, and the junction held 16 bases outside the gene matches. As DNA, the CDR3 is TGTGCCACCCGTCGGGAGGGCCGACTATCCCATACGCAGTATTTT. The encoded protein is CATRREGRLSHTQYF.

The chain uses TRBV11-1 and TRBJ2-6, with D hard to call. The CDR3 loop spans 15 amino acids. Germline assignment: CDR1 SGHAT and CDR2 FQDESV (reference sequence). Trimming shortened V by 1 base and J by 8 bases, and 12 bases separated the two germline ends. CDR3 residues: CASSLGSKGPNVLTF. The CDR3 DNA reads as TGTGCCAGCAGCTTAGGAAGCAAAGGGCCCAACGTCCTGACTTTC.

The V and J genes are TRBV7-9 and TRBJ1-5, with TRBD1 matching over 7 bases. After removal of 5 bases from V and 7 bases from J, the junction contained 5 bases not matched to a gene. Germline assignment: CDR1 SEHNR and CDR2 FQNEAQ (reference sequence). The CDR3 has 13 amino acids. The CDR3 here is CASSPVGGQPQHF. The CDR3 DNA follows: TGTGCCAGCAGCCCTGTAGGGGGCCAGCCCCAGCATTTT.